This TCR beta chain was sequenced in a study of T cell responses to AZD1222 COVID-19 vaccine. Study at large: Second-dose intervals of approximately 4 or approximately 12 weeks were pooled.

Broader study findings: Females made up more of the donors, who were largely white British, and clonal diversity may have come out too low.

Comments on this clone: Its antigen remains unidentified.

CDR3 length: 10 amino acids. V dropped 2 bases and J dropped 7 bases, with 5 bases sitting between them. Germline V gene lookup returns CDR1 SQVTM and CDR2 ANQGSEA. Clones were read by immunoSEQ multiplex PCR, and TCRdb kept only the in-frame ones, dropping some. The sample has approximately 170,000 clones, approximately 90% seen once. The sequence derives from an adult in good health. The chain joins TRBV29-1 to TRBJ1-2; D is unclear. Sequenced here: peripheral blood, sampled on day 0 of AZD1222 vaccination. The CDR3 nucleotides read TGCAGCGTTGAATGGGGTGGCTACACCTTC. Protein sequence: CSVEWGGYTF.